The TCR beta chain described here comes from a study of technical replicates of blood from a handful of donors. The CDR3 sequence is 13 residues long. Between the trimmed V and J ends, which lost 4 bases and 3 bases, there was a span of 10 bases. Germline CDR1 reads WNHNN; CDR2 reads SYGVQD (reference sequence). TCRdb keeps only in-frame clones here, not all; method: immunoSEQ multiplex PCR. Of 64,000 or so clones listed, roughly 96% were seen once; the top ten hold roughly 0.2%. Material: T cells isolated from PBMCs. The TCR was taken from a human donor in good health. This chain uses TRBV10-1 with TRBJ2-7, with a weak D call TRBD2 (5 bases). CDR3 residues: CASSGGLDYEQYF. The CDR3 DNA is TGCGCCAGCAGTGGAGGACTTGACTACGAGCAGTACTTC.